The T cell receptor beta chain under discussion was sequenced for a study of cytomegalovirus exposure and HLA in healthy donors. This PCR relied on a set of 60 Vbeta primers and 13 Jbeta primers. In the source study's methods: Later work found 80 million to 85 million unique TCR beta chains, with 9 million to 13 million shared. Generated by immunoSEQ multiplex PCR, the TCRdb table keeps only in-frame clones and is missing some. V and J calls and clone size are copied from that table; D and trimming were computed from the DNA. The table includes roughly 160,000 clones, approximately 71% detected once. The J segment lost 4 bases and the V segment lost 2 bases, leaving 4 bases of the junction unmatched. This CDR3 region has 14 residues. Germline assignment: CDR1 MNHEY and CDR2 SVGAGI. This clone occurred a few times.

Material: PBMCs. The clonotype originates from a woman younger than 35 in good health and CMV-seropositive. This chain links TRBV6-5 with TRBJ2-7; 8 bases are a match to TRBD1. The DNA of the CDR3 is TGTGCCAGCAGTTACGCGACAGGGGCATACGAGCAGTACTTC. Amino acid sequence: CASSYATGAYEQYF.